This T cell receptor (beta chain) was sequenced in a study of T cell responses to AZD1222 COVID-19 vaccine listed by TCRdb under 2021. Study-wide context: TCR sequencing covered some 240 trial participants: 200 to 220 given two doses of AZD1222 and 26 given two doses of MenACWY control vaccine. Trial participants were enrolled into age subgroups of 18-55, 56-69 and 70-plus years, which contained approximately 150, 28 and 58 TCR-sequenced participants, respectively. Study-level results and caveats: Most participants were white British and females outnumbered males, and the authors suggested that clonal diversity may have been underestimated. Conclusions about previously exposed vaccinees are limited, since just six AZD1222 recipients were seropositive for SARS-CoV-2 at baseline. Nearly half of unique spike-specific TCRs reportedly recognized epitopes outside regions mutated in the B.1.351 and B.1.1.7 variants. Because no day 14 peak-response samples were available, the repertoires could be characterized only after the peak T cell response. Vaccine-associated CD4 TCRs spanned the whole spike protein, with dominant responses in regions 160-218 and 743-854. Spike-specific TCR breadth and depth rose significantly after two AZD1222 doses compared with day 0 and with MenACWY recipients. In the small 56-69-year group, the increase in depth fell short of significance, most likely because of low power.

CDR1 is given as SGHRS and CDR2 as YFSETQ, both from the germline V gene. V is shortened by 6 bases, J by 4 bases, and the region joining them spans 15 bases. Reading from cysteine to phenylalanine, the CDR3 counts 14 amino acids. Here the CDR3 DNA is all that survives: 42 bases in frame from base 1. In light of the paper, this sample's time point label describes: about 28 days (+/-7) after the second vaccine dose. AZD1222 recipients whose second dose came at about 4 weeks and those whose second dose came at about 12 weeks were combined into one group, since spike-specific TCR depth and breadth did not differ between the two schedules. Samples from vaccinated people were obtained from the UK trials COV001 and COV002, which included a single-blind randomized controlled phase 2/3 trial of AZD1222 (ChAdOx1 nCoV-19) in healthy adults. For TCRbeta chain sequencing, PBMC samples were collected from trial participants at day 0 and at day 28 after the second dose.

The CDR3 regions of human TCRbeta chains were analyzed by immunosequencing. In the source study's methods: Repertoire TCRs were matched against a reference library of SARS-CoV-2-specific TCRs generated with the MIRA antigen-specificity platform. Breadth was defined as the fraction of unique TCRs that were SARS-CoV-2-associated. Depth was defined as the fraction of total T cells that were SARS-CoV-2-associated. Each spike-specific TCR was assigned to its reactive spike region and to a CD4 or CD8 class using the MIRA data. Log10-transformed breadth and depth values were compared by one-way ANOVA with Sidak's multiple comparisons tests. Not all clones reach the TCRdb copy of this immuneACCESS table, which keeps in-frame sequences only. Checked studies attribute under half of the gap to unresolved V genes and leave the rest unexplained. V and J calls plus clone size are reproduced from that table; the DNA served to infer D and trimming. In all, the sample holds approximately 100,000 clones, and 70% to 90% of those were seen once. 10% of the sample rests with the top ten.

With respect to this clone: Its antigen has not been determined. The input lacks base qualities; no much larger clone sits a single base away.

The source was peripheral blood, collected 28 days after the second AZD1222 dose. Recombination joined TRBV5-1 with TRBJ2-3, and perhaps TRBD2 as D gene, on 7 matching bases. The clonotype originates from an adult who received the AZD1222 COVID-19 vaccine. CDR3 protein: CASIPGGGADTQYF. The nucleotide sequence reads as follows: TGCGCCAGCATCCCGGGGGGCGGGGCAGATACGCAGTATTTT.